The 21 T cell receptor beta chains reported below all come from one sample, sequenced in a study of spatial heterogeneity in lung cancer. Time point given: sample taken at primary tumor resection. Sequencing was performed on whole RNA extracted from tumor and nontumor lung tissue, or from frozen PBMC, and the material was left unsorted. One entry per CDR3 protein, called by TCRdb with MiXCR from the 5' RACE reads. The data show around 24,000 distinct CDR3 sequences, roughly 12% seen once. The source material was PBMCs, sampled at surgery. The source of these receptors is a female donor with early-stage non-small cell lung cancer.

This clonotype appeared many times. The chain is built from TRBV3-1 and TRBJ2-2; 8 nucleotides agree with TRBD2. V shed 6 bases and J 3 bases; nucleotides not matched to a gene: 9. Germline V gene lookup returns CDR1 LGHDT and CDR2 YNNKEL (reference sequence). The CDR3 is 16 residues long. The chain's CDR3 is CASRTDSGMYTGELFF. In nucleotides, the CDR3 is TGTGCCAGCAGGACTGATAGCGGGATGTACACCGGGGAGCTGTTTTTT.

V is TRBV5-1 and J is TRBJ2-3, with 8 positions matching TRBD2. From germline, CDR1 is SGHRS and CDR2 YFSETQ. V lost 2 bases and J lost 5; bases outside the gene matches: 7. The CDR3 covers 15 residues. CDR3 DNA sequence: TGCGCCAGCAGCTTACGGGGGGGCAGAAAAGATACGCAGTATTTT. This translates into CASSLRGGRKDTQYF.

This clonotype occurred many times. This sequence joins TRBV12-3 or TRBV12-4 and TRBJ2-7; D tentatively reads TRBD1 or TRBD2 (5 bases each). The CDR3 runs to 13 residues. V gave up 7 bases and J gave up 2 bases, with 12 bases separating them. The CDR3 loop is CASTQTGPYEQYF. In DNA form, the CDR3 reads TGTGCCAGCACTCAGACGGGACCCTACGAGCAGTACTTC.

This rearrangement joins TRBV29-1 to TRBJ1-2, with D uncertain. The germline CDR1 and CDR2 sequences are SQVTM and ANQGSEA. There are 11 residues in the CDR3. V lost 4 bases to trimming and J lost 4 bases, with 7 bases between them. The CDR3 coding sequence is TGCAGCGTTGTTATGGGCTATGGCTACACCTTC. This gives the protein CSVVMGYGYTF.

There are many counts of this clonotype. The chain has TRBV4-3 and TRBJ2-7; D unclear. The V end lost 1 base, the J end lost 3 bases, and 7 bases lay between the germline ends. The CDR3 loop spans 13 amino acids. Germline lookup yields CDR1 LGHNA and CDR2 YSLEER. CDR3 bases: TGCGCCAGCAGCCAAGGGGTCCGCTACGAGCAGTACTTC. Protein sequence: CASSQGVRYEQYF.

This clonotype was counted at least ten times. The chain has TRBV10-3 and TRBJ1-6, with a tentative D call TRBD1 (6 bases). Germline values: CDR1 ENHRY, CDR2 SYGVKD. This CDR3 is 15 amino acids long. Trimming took 4 bases from V and 5 from J, leaving 12 bases between them. This CDR3 reads CAISVSTGNNSPLHF. CDR3 coding DNA: TGTGCCATCAGTGTTTCCACAGGGAATAATTCACCCCTCCACTTT.

This clonotype was detected ten times or more. V usage is TRBV6-5 and J usage is TRBJ2-4; D possibly corresponds to TRBD2 (6 bases). From germline, CDR1 is MNHEY and CDR2 SVGAGI. The CDR3 spans 16 residues. Trimming took off 4 bases at V and 0 bases at J, with 13 bases between the two ends. The CDR3 bases are TGTGCCAGCAGTTCAGGGACTTCGAGAGCCAAAAACATTCAGTACTTC. Its translation: CASSSGTSRAKNIQYF.

The J gene is TRBJ2-3, the V gene TRBV11-2, with 11 positions matching TRBD2. With 1 base clipped from V and 4 bases from J, the junction kept 13 bases outside the gene matches. Germline CDR1 and CDR2: SGHAT and FQNNGV. The CDR3 extends over 19 amino acids. DNA for the CDR3: TGTGCCAGCAGCTTAGTCGGTATTAGCGGGGGGGCGGTCGCAGATACGCAGTATTTT. It is translated as CASSLVGISGGAVADTQYF.

This chain links TRBV7-9 with TRBJ1-5; D is ambiguous. The V end was cut by 5 bases, the J end by 2 bases, with 13 bases between. Per germline, CDR1 SEHNR and CDR2 FQNEAQ (reference sequence). CDR3 length equals 15 residues. The CDR3 sequence: CASSLTAAGNQPQHF. For the CDR3, the DNA is TGTGCCAGCAGCCTCACGGCCGCAGGCAATCAGCCCCAGCATTTT.

This clonotype was seen repeatedly, ten times or more. The J gene is TRBJ1-1, the V gene TRBV6-6, with D hard to call. Germline lookup yields CDR1 MNHNY and CDR2 SVGAGI (reference sequence). V was pared by 8 bases and J by 5 bases, with 15 bases between. This CDR3 has 13 residues. CDR3 sequence: CASSGGSGTEAFF. As DNA, the CDR3 is TGTGCCAGCTCAGGTGGGAGCGGGACTGAAGCTTTCTTT.

The chain couples TRBV3-1 to TRBJ2-3; 8 positions match TRBD2. The CDR3 spans 16 residues. With V trimmed by 0 bases and J by 1 base, 3 bases remained unmatched. Germline V gene data show CDR1 as LGHDT and CDR2 as YNNKEL (reference sequence). CDR3 sequence (DNA): TGTGCCAGCAGCCAAGATATCGGGGGGGGCACAGATACGCAGTATTTT. This encodes CASSQDIGGGTDTQYF.

This clonotype appeared many times. The chain couples TRBV21-1 to TRBJ2-1; the table gives TRBD1 as D, unverified against the DNA. TRBV21-1 is reported as a pseudogene. This CDR3 has 21 amino acids. CDR3 in amino acids: CASSKGADRVSGRHEGNEQFF. The CDR3 region has the DNA TGTGCCAGCAGCAAAGGCGCCGACAGGGTGTCCGGACGGCACGAGGGCAATGAGCAGTTCTTC.

This clonotype occurred many times. This chain joins TRBV18 and TRBJ2-6; D ambiguous. Trimming took 3 bases from V and 4 from J, leaving 7 bases between them. Germline-derived CDR1 and CDR2 are KGHSH and LQKENI. The CDR3 contains 14 residues. The CDR3 nucleotides read TGTGCCAGCTCACCTGATTTCGGGGCCAACGTCCTGACTTTC. This codes for CASSPDFGANVLTF.

This clonotype was detected many times. The chain combines TRBV12-3 or TRBV12-4 with TRBJ1-4, with TRBD1 matching 8 bases. V was clipped by 6 bases and J by 5 bases; unmatched bases: 5. The CDR3 loop spans 14 amino acids. The CDR3 DNA reads TGTGCCAGCAGAATGACAGGGGCGAATGAAAAACTGTTTTTT. This translates into CASRMTGANEKLFF.

This clonotype was seen many times. The DNA of the CDR3 is TGTGCCAGCAGACCGACTAGTTTTGATACGCAGTATTTT. Amino acid sequence: CASRPTSFDTQYF. This rearrangement joins TRBV7-2 to TRBJ2-3, with D perhaps matching TRBD2 (6 bases). The germline CDR1 and CDR2 sequences are SGHTA and FQGNSA. The CDR3 consists of 13 residues. The germline V and J ends were trimmed by 6 bases and 6 bases, with 13 bases remaining between them.

This clonotype was observed once. V gene TRBV7-9 combines with J gene TRBJ2-5; D not resolved. The V end lost 1 base, the J end lost 5 bases, and 5 bases lay between the germline ends. CDR1 SEHNR and CDR2 FQNEAQ come from the germline V gene (reference sequence). CDR3 size: 12 residues. Here the CDR3 DNA reads TGTGCCAGCAGCTTAGAATCCGAGACCCAGTACTTC. Amino acids: CASSLESETQYF.

This clonotype has a count of ten or more. This chain joins TRBV7-3 and TRBJ2-1; the match to TRBD2 covers 12 bases. CDR1 is SGHTA and CDR2 is FQGTGA in the germline V gene. V lost 6 bases and J lost 5; bases outside the gene matches: 5. This CDR3 spans 15 amino acids. Here the CDR3 DNA reads TGTGCCAGCAGGTCCGGACTAGCGGGGAACAATGAGCAGTTCTTC. Its protein is CASRSGLAGNNEQFF. Supplemented by reference TRBV7-3 and TRBJ2-1, the full variable domain reads GAGVSQTPSNKVTEKGKYVELRCDPISGHTALYWYRQSLGQGPEFLIYFQGTGAADDSGLPNDRFFAVRPEGSVSTLKIQRTERGDSAVYLCASRSGLAGNNEQFFGPGTRLTVL.

Many counts were recorded for this clonotype. The V and J genes are TRBV19 and TRBJ2-1, with 9 bases matching TRBD2. The CDR3 runs 15 residues. V gave up 3 bases and J gave up 6 bases; unmatched junction bases: 6. Looked up from germline, CDR1 is LNHDA and CDR2 is SQIVND (reference sequence). This chain's CDR3 is CASSILGLAVNEQFF. CDR3 coding DNA: TGTGCCAGTAGTATTTTGGGACTAGCCGTCAATGAGCAGTTCTTC.

This clonotype has ten or more counts. The chain carries TRBV29-1 and TRBJ1-4; D not resolved. The ends were cut back, 5 bases at V and 7 bases at J, with 11 bases in the middle. The CDR3 sequence is 12 residues long. CDR1 and CDR2 from the germline V gene are SQVTM and ANQGSEA. The CDR3 DNA follows: TGCAGCGTTCCCGGAACGTCTGAAAAACTGTTTTTT. It translates to CSVPGTSEKLFF.

The sample holds many counts of this clonotype. The chain employs TRBV21-1 and TRBJ2-7. TRBV21-1 is described as a pseudogene. The CDR3 contains 17 residues. CDR3 residues: CASSKAGPRADLLRQYV. CDR3 nucleotides: TGTGCCAGCAGCAAAGCAGGTCCGCGTGCCGACTTGTTGAGGCAGTACGTC.

At least ten counts were recorded for this clonotype. The V and J genes are TRBV24-1 and TRBJ2-2; D unclear. CDR3 length: 13 residues. Germline CDR1 KGHDR, CDR2 SFDVKD. For the CDR3, the DNA is TGTGCTTTGCAGGCACCCAACACCGGGGAGCTGTTTTTT. It codes for CALQAPNTGELFF.